What follows are 8 T cell receptor beta chains derived from one specimen sequenced in a study of control samples from healthy donors and cancer patients. Sequencing was performed with immunoSEQ multiplex PCR; in TCRdb, only in-frame clones are kept and a portion is missing. The table has 70,000 or so clones, approximately 84% seen once. The specimen was blood. Receptor source: a man between 50 and 59 years old in good health.

The chain couples TRBV5-4 to TRBJ1-5; the D gene is possibly TRBD1 (6 bases). Trimming left V 0 bases short and J 1 base short, with 8 bases between. This CDR3 spans 15 amino acids. Germline values: CDR1 SGHNT, CDR2 YYREEE (reference sequence). CDR3 protein: CASSLGTASNQPQHF. The DNA of the CDR3 is TGTGCCAGCAGCTTGGGGACAGCAAGCAATCAGCCCCAGCATTTT. Based on the CDR3 plus reference TRBV5-4 and TRBJ1-5, the full variable domain is ETGVTQSPTHLIKTRGQQVTLRCSSQSGHNTVSWYQQALGQGPQFIFQYYREEENGRGNFPPRFSGLQFPNYSSELNVNALELDDSALYLCASSLGTASNQPQHFGDGTRLSIL.

V usage is TRBV10-3 and J usage is TRBJ2-5; no definite D call. V lost 5 bases, J lost 2 bases, and 6 bases lay in between. CDR1 is ENHRY, CDR2 SYGVKD, per germline. The CDR3 covers 12 residues. CDR3 in DNA: TGTGCCATCAGTCAAGGTCAAGAGACCCAGTACTTC. Protein: CAISQGQETQYF.

The chain is built from TRBV18 and TRBJ2-4; 8 positions match TRBD2. The junction had 6 bases not matched to a gene; V was cut back by 4 bases and J by 4 bases. The germline V gene has CDR1 KGHSH and CDR2 LQKENI. The CDR3 is 15 residues long. CDR3 sequence reads: CASSQRGGEKNIQYF. CDR3 nucleotides: TGTGCCAGCTCACAACGGGGGGGTGAGAAAAACATTCAGTACTTC.

The rearrangement joins TRBV6-6 to TRBJ2-7; 8 positions match TRBD1. The CDR3 covers 16 residues. Germline loops: CDR1 MNHNY, CDR2 SVGAGI (reference sequence). The V segment lost 4 bases and the J segment 4 bases; nucleotides outside the gene matches: 12. The CDR3 loop reads CASSSPVTGVNYEQYF. The DNA for the CDR3 is TGTGCCAGCAGTTCACCGGTGACAGGGGTTAATTACGAGCAGTACTTC.

This chain links TRBV10-3 with TRBJ2-1; 7 positions match TRBD2. The junction had 6 bases not matched to a gene; V was cut back by 3 bases and J by 4 bases. This CDR3 contains 15 residues. CDR1 and CDR2 (germline): ENHRY, SYGVKD. CDR3 loop: CAISDGQRGYNEQFF. The CDR3 nucleotides are TGTGCCATCAGTGACGGCCAGCGGGGTTACAATGAGCAGTTCTTC.

The rearrangement links TRBV27 to TRBJ1-5; D call uncertain. Germline CDR1 and CDR2: MNHEY and SMNVEV (reference sequence). This CDR3 has 17 amino acids. V lost 5 bases to trimming and J lost 0 bases, with 17 bases between them. In DNA form, the CDR3 reads TGTGCCAGCAGTCCACGAGGCACAACATATAGCAATCAGCCCCAGCATTTT. Translated: CASSPRGTTYSNQPQHF.

The chain employs TRBV11-3 and TRBJ2-3; 9 positions match TRBD1. V was clipped by 5 bases and J by 14 bases; unmatched bases: 11. In germline, CDR1 is SGHNT, CDR2 YENEEA. There are 13 residues in the CDR3. CDR3 in amino acids: CASSPIRSGQGYF. In nucleotides, the CDR3 is TGTGCCAGCAGCCCGATTCGGTCGGGACAGGGGTATTTT.

The chain couples TRBV15 to TRBJ1-2; D is perhaps TRBD1 (6 bases). Per germline, CDR1 LNHNV and CDR2 YYDKDF (reference sequence). V lost 1 base to trimming and J lost 2 bases, with 14 bases between them. The CDR3 is 16 residues long. CDR3 sequence (DNA): TGTGCCACCAGCAGAGGAGCAGGGGCGCGGAACTATGGCTACACCTTC. Translating gives CATSRGAGARNYGYTF.